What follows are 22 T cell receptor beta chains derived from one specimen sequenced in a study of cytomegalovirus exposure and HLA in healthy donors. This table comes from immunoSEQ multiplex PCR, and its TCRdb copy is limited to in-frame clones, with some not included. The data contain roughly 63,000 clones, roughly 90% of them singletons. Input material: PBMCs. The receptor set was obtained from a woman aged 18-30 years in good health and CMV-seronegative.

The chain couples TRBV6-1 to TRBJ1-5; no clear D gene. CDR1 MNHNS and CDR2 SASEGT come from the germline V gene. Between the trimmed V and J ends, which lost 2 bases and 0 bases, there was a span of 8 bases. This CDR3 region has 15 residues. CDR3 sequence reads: CASSETPSSNQPQHF. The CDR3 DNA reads TGTGCCAGCAGTGAAACCCCTAGTAGCAATCAGCCCCAGCATTTT.

This CDR3 reads CASSTGPTGPNYGYTF. The CDR3 nucleotides are TGTGCCAGCAGCACCGGGCCGACAGGCCCCAACTATGGCTACACCTTC. The chain has TRBV21-1 and TRBJ1-2; the table gives TRBD1 as D, unverified against the DNA. TRBV21-1 is shown as a pseudogene. The CDR3 runs 16 residues.

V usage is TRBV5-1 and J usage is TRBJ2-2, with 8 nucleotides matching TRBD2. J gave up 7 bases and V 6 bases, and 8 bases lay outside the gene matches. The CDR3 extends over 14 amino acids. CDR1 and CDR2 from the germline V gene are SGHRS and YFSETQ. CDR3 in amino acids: CASTRAGEGGELFF. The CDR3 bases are TGCGCCAGCACCCGAGCGGGAGAGGGCGGGGAGCTGTTTTTT. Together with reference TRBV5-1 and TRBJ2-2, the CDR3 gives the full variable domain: KAGVTQTPRYLIKTRGQQVTLSCSPISGHRSVSWYQQTPGQGLQFLFEYFSETQRNKGNFPGRFSGRQFSNSRSEMNVSTLELGDSALYLCASTRAGEGGELFFGEGSRLTVL.

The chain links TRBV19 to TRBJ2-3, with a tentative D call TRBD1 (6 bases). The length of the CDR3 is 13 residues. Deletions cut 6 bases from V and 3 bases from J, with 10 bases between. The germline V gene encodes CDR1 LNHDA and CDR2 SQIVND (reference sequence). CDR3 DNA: TGTGCCAGTAGCCGAGGGGGTACAGATACGCAGTATTTT. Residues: CASSRGGTDTQYF.

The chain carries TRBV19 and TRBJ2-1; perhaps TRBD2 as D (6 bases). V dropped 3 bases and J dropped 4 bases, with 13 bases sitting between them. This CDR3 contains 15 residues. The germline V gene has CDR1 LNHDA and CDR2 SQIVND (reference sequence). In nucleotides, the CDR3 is TGTGCCAGTAGTATCGGTTCGGGGGTATACAATGAGCAGTTCTTC. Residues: CASSIGSGVYNEQFF.

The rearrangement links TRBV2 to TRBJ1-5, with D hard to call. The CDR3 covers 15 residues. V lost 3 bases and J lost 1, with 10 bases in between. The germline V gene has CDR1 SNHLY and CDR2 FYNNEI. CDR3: CASSDSVVSNQPQHF. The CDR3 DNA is TGTGCCAGCAGTGATAGTGTTGTGAGCAATCAGCCCCAGCATTTT.

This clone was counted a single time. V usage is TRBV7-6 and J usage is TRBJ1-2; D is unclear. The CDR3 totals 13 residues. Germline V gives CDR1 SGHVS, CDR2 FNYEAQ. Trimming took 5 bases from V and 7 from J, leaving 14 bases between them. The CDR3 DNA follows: TGTGCCAGCAGCCGCCTCCTTGCGGGTGGCTACACCTTC. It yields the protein CASSRLLAGGYTF.

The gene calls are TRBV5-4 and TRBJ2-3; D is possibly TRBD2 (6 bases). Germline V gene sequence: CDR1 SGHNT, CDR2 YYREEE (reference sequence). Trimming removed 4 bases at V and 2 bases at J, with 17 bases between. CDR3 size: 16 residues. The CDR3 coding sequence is TGTGCCAGCAGCACGGGGACTCACACTCTCACAGATACGCAGTATTTT. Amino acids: CASSTGTHTLTDTQYF.

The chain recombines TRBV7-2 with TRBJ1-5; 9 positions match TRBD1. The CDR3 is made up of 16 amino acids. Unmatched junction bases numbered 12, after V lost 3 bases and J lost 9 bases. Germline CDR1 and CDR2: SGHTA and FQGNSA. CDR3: CASSLVGQGFVGPQHF. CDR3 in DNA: TGTGCCAGCAGCTTGGTGGGACAGGGCTTTGTGGGGCCCCAGCATTTT.

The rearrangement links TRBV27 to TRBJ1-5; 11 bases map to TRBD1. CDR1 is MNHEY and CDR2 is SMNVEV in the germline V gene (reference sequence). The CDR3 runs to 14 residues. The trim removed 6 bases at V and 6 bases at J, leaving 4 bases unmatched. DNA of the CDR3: TGTGCCAGCAGCCAGGACAGGGGGCGTCAGCCCCAGCATTTT. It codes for CASSQDRGRQPQHF.

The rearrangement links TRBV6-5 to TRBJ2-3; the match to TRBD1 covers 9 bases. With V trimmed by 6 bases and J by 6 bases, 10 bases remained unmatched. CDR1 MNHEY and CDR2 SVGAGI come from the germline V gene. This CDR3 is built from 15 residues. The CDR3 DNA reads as TGTGCCAGCAGGGCCCCGGGACAGGGTTTGGATACGCAGTATTTT. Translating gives CASRAPGQGLDTQYF.

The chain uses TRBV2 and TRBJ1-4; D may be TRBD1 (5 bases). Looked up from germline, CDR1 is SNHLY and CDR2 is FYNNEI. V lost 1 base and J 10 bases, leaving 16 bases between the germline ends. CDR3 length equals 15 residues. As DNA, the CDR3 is TGTGCCAGCAGTGAAGGTATAGAAAGGGGAGGAAAACTGTTTTTT. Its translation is CASSEGIERGGKLFF.

As DNA, the CDR3 is TGCGCCAGCAGCTGGGGGACAGACCGTAATGAAAAACTGTTTTTT. It encodes CASSWGTDRNEKLFF. The chain couples TRBV5-1 to TRBJ1-4; TRBD1 aligns across 7 bases. V trimming: 3 bases; J trimming: 4 bases; junction bases outside the gene matches: 6. This CDR3 is built from 15 residues. CDR1 SGHRS and CDR2 YFSETQ come from the germline V gene.

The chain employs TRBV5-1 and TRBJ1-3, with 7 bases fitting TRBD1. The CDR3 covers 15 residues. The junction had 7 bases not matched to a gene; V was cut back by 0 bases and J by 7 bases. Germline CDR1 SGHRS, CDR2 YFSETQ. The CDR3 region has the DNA TGCGCCAGCAGCTTGGAGAGACAGGGTCGTAACACCATATATTTT. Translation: CASSLERQGRNTIYF.

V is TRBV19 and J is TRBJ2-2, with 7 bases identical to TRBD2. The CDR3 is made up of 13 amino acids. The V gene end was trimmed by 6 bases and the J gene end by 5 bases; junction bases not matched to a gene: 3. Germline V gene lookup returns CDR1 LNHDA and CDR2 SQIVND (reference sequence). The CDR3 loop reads CASRELATGELFF. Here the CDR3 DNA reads TGTGCCAGTAGGGAACTAGCGACCGGGGAGCTGTTTTTT.

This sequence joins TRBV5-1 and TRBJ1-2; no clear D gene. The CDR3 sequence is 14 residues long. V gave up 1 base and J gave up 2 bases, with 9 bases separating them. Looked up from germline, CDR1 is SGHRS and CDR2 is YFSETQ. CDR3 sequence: CASSLSGENYGYTF. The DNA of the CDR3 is TGCGCCAGCAGCTTGTCCGGGGAGAACTATGGCTACACCTTC.

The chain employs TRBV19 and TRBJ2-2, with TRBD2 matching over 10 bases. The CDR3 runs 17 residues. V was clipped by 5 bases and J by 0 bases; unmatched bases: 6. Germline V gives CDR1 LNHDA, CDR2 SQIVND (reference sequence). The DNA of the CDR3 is TGTGCCAGTAGTCAACTAGCGGGGTATGCGAACACCGGGGAGCTGTTTTTT. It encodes CASSQLAGYANTGELFF.

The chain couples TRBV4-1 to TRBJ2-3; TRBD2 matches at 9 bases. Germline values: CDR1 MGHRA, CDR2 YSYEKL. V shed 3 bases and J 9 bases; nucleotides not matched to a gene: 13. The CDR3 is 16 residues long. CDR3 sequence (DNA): TGCGCCAGCAGCCACCCCAGAGCGGGGGGCCCTCGAACGCAGTATTTT. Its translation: CASSHPRAGGPRTQYF.

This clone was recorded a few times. CDR3 protein: CASSQQGTSYEQYF. Here the CDR3 DNA reads TGTGCCAGCAGCCAGCAGGGGACCAGCTACGAGCAGTACTTC. This chain joins TRBV7-2 and TRBJ2-7, with D tentatively TRBD1 (6 bases). Trimming took 5 bases from V and 3 from J, leaving 14 bases between them. CDR1 SGHTA and CDR2 FQGNSA come from the germline V gene. The CDR3 sequence is 14 residues long. Based on the CDR3 plus reference TRBV7-2 and TRBJ2-7, the full variable domain is GAGVSQSPSNKVTEKGKDVELRCDPISGHTALYWYRQSLGQGLEFLIYFQGNSAPDKSGLPSDRFSAERTGGSVSTLTIQRTQQEDSAVYLCASSQQGTSYEQYFGPGTRLTVT.

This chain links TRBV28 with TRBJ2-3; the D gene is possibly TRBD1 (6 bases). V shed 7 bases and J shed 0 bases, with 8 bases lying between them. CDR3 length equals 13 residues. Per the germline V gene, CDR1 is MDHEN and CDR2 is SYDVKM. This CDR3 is CASKQGSTDTQYF. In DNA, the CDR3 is TGTGCCAGCAAGCAGGGGAGCACAGATACGCAGTATTTT.

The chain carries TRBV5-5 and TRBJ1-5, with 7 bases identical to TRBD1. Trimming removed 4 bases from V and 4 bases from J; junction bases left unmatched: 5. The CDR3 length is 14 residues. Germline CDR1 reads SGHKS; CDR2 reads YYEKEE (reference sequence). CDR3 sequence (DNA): TGTGCCAGCAGCCCCGGACAGGAGAATCAGCCCCAGCATTTT. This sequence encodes CASSPGQENQPQHF.

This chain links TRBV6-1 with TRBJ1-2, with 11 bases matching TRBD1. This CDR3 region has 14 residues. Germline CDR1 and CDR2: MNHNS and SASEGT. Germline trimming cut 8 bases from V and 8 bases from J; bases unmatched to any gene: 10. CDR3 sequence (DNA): TGTGCCAGCGGGACAGGGGGTGCCTCTGGGGGCTACACCTTC. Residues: CASGTGGASGGYTF.